The T cell receptor beta chain described here comes from a study of blood T cell repertoires in COVID-19. As for the study in general: Sites across the United States, Italy and Spain contributed samples from acute and convalescent COVID-19. PBMCs, B-cell-depleted T cells, or T cells provided the cDNA or gDNA that made up the material.

The germline V gene encodes CDR1 SNHLY and CDR2 FYNNEI. V lost 8 bases to trimming and J lost 1 base; unmatched junction nucleotides: 4. This CDR3 contains 13 residues. As originally analysed: The authors estimated nucleated cell counts from reference gene primer amplification. Assay used: immunoSEQ multiplex PCR; TCRdb lists only in-frame clones, some missing. That table is the source of V, J and clone size, and D and trimming were worked out from the DNA. The repertoire consists of about 64,000 clones, with more than 80% occurring once and the leading ten covering less than 9.5%. This sequence was found in a woman aged 80 or older with active COVID-19. What was sequenced was peripheral blood. The J gene is TRBJ1-1, the V gene TRBV2; TRBD1 aligns across 7 bases. In nucleotides, the CDR3 is TGTGCCAGCGGGGGACAGAGGAACACTGAAGCTTTCTTT. Protein product: CASGGQRNTEAFF.